The 5 T cell receptor beta chains below all came from one sample that was sequenced in a study of blood T cell repertoires in COVID-19. The table came from immunoSEQ multiplex PCR; TCRdb's copy has only in-frame clones and leaves some out. In the table there are around 93,000 clones, around 90% of which are singletons. Sequences were obtained from peripheral blood. Source of these receptors: a man aged 18 to 29 with COVID-19, enrolled during active disease.

V is TRBV5-6 and J is TRBJ1-4; the match to TRBD1 covers 10 bases. Trimming cost V 5 bases and J 6 bases; bases outside gene matches: 7. This CDR3 spans 15 amino acids. CDR1 is SGHDT and CDR2 is YYEEEE in the germline V gene. CDR3 in amino acids: CASSSSGTGDEKLFF. The CDR3 nucleotides are TGTGCCAGCAGTTCCTCCGGGACAGGGGATGAAAAACTGTTTTTT.

This chain links TRBV7-2 with TRBJ2-2; 8 bases map to TRBD2. CDR1 is SGHTA, CDR2 FQGNSA, per germline. Unmatched junction bases numbered 7, after V lost 1 base and J lost 3 bases. There are 17 residues in the CDR3. The CDR3 here is CASSLGGAGGHTGELFF. Written as DNA, the CDR3 is TGTGCCAGCAGCTTAGGTGGCGCGGGAGGACACACCGGGGAGCTGTTTTTT.

V usage is TRBV27 and J usage is TRBJ1-4; TRBD1 agrees at 7 bases. Germline assignment: CDR1 MNHEY and CDR2 SMNVEV (reference sequence). Trimming at V came to 3 bases and at J to 5 bases, leaving 6 bases not matched to a gene. The CDR3 consists of 15 residues. CDR3 sequence (DNA): TGTGCCAGCAGTTTGACGGGACAGCACAATGAAAAACTGTTTTTT. Encoded protein: CASSLTGQHNEKLFF.

The rearrangement joins TRBV16 to TRBJ2-2, with D perhaps TRBD2 (6 bases). Trimming removed 0 bases from V and 6 bases from J, with 8 bases in between. In germline, CDR1 is KGHSY, CDR2 FQNENV. The CDR3 is 14 amino acids. CDR3 sequence reads: CASSQSGGSGELFF. CDR3 coding DNA: TGTGCCAGCAGCCAATCGGGAGGTTCCGGGGAGCTGTTTTTT.

This chain joins TRBV11-2 and TRBJ2-7; 9 bases are shared with TRBD2. CDR1 and CDR2 (germline): SGHAT, FQNNGV. V dropped 6 bases and J dropped 0; count of bases not matched to a gene: 9. The length of the CDR3 is 16 residues. The chain's CDR3 is CASRASGVGSSYEQYF. CDR3 DNA sequence: TGTGCCAGCAGGGCTAGCGGGGTGGGGAGCTCCTACGAGCAGTACTTC.